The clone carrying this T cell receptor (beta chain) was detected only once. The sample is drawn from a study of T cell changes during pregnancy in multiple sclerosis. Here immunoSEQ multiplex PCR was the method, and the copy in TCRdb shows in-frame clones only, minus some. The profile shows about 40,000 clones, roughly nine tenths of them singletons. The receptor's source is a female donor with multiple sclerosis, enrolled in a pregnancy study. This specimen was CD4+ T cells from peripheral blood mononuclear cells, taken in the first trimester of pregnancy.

The CDR3 here is CASSLGSTGKNQPQHF. Here the CDR3 DNA reads TGTGCCAGCAGCTTAGGATCGACAGGGAAAAATCAGCCCCAGCATTTT. The genes are TRBV7-6 and TRBJ1-5; 7 bases are a match to TRBD1. This CDR3 is 16 amino acids long. The V segment lost 1 base and the J segment 4 bases; nucleotides outside the gene matches: 7. Germline V gene sequence: CDR1 SGHVS, CDR2 FNYEAQ.